Described below is a single T cell receptor (beta chain) sequence and its context. This specimen belongs to a study of blood T cell repertoires in COVID-19. Study context: Nucleic acid was either cDNA or gDNA, and it came from T cells, B-cell-depleted T cells, or PBMCs.

V was clipped by 2 bases and J by 0 bases, with 8 bases between them. The CDR3 is 15 residues long. Germline CDR1 KGHSH, CDR2 LQKENI. Per the study methods: Reference gene primer amplification gave nucleated cell count estimates. Assay used: immunoSEQ multiplex PCR; TCRdb lists only in-frame clones, some missing. The V and J calls and clone size were taken over from that table, and D and trimming were inferred from the DNA. There are roughly 150,000 clones in the sample; approximately 78% occur only once, and 4% to 5% lies in the top ten. The sequence derives from a woman aged 80 or over with acute or convalescent COVID-19. The specimen sequenced was peripheral blood. The chain links TRBV18 to TRBJ2-1; D unresolved. This chain's CDR3 is CASSPSVSSYNEQFF. The CDR3 nucleotides read TGTGCCAGCTCACCAAGCGTGAGCTCCTACAATGAGCAGTTCTTC.